Listed here is a single TCR beta chain. As yet, its antigen is unknown. The data were taken from a study of T cell responses to AZD1222 COVID-19 vaccine. Notes on the study in general: At baseline, just six AZD1222 recipients tested seropositive.

The table came from immunoSEQ multiplex PCR; TCRdb's copy has only in-frame clones and leaves some out. This table holds about 97,000 clones, roughly 88% found once. This CDR3 is 15 amino acids long. CDR1 and CDR2 from the germline V gene are MNHNS and SASEGT. V lost 2 bases and J lost 1, with 12 bases in between. The origin of this receptor is an adult in good health. V gene TRBV6-1 combines with J gene TRBJ2-7; D tentatively fits TRBD1 or TRBD2 (5 bases each). The material was peripheral blood, obtained on day 0 of AZD1222 vaccination. DNA of the CDR3: TGTGCCAGCAGTGAAATGAGGGGCCGGTCCTACGAGCAGTACTTC. Amino acid sequence: CASSEMRGRSYEQYF.